The T cell receptor beta chain described here comes from a study of T-cell reconstitution after alpha-beta-depleted transplantation in children. Preparation of the TCRbeta library was carried out with unique molecular identifiers. Each CDR3 protein gets one entry after TCRdb re-called the PCR reads with MiXCR. Counted here are more than 200,000 distinct CDR3 sequences, around 8.4% occurring once; the ten biggest clones make up 35%. In its sample, this clonotype was seen many times. Trimming cost V 3 bases and J 3 bases, with 9 bases left between them. The CDR3 runs 13 residues. Germline V gives CDR1 LNHNV, CDR2 YYDKDF (reference sequence).

The chain employs TRBV15 and TRBJ2-7, with a tentative D call TRBD2 (6 bases). Sample: PBMCs, mostly from graft donor cells, taken 360 days after TCRalphabeta/CD19-depleted stem cell transplant. The sequence derives from a male patient between 2 and 9 years old who had a stem cell transplant for acute myeloid leukemia, so the T cells may come from the graft donor. The CDR3 bases are TGTGCCACCAGCAGTGGGACTTACTACGAGCAGTACTTC. As protein: CATSSGTYYEQYF.